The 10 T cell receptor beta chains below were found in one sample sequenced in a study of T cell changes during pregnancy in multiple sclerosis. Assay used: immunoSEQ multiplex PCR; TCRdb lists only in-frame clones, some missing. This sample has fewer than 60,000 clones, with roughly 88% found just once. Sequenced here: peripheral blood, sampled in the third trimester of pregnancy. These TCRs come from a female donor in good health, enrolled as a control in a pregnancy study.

The DNA of the CDR3 is TGCGCCAGCAGCCCCCTAGGAGCGGGAGTCGTATACCCGAGCACAGATACGCAGTATTTT. This gives the protein CASSPLGAGVVYPSTDTQYF. The chain joins TRBV5-1 to TRBJ2-3; 8 bases agree with TRBD2. The V segment lost 4 bases and the J segment 0 bases; nucleotides outside the gene matches: 19. From germline, CDR1 is SGHRS and CDR2 YFSETQ. The CDR3 spans 20 residues.

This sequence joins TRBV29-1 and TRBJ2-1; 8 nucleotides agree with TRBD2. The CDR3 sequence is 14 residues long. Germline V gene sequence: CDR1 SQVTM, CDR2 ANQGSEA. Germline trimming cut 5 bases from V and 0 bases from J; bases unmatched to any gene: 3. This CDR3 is CSVLSGGSYNEQFF. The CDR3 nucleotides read TGCAGCGTTCTGAGCGGGGGCTCCTACAATGAGCAGTTCTTC.

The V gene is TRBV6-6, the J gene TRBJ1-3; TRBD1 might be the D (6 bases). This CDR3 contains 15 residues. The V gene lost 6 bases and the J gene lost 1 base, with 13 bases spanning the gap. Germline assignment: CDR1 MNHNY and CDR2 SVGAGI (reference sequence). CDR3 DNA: TGTGCCAGCAGCCCAGAAAGGGGGTCTGGAAACACCATATATTTT. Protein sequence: CASSPERGSGNTIYF.

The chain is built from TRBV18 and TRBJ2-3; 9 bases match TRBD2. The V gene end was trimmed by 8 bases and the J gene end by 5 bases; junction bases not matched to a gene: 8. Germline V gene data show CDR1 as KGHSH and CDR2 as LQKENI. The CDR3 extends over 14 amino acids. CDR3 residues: CASSPRGGEDTQYF. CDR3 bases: TGTGCCAGCAGCCCCCGCGGGGGGGAAGATACGCAGTATTTT.

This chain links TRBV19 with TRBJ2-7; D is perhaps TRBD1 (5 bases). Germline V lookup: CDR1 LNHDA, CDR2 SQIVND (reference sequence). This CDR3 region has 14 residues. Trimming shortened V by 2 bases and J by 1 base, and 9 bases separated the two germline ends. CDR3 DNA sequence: TGTGCCAGTAGTATACAGGGTGGTTCCTACGAGCAGTACTTC. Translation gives CASSIQGGSYEQYF.

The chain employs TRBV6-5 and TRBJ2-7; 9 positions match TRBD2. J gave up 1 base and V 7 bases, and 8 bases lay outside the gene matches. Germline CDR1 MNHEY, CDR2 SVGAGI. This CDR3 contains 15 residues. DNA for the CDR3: TGTGCCAGCAAGATTCGGCGGGAGGGGTCCTACGAGCAGTACTTC. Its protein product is CASKIRREGSYEQYF.

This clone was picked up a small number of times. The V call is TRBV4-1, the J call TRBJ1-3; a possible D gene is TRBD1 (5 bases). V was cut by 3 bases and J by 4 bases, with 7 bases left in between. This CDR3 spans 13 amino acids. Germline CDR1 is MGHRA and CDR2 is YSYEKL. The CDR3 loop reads CASSQSGGNTIYF. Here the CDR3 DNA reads TGCGCCAGCAGCCAGTCAGGGGGAAACACCATATATTTT.

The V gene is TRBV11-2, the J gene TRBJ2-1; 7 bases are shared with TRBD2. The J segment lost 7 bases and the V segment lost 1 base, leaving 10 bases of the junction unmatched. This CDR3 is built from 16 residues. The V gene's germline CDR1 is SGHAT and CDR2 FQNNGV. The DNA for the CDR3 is TGTGCCAGCAGCTTAGCTCCGGGGGAGGGGAGGAATGAGCAGTTCTTC. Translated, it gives CASSLAPGEGRNEQFF.

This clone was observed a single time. CDR3 region: CARQSGEIANYGYTF. The CDR3 DNA reads as TGTGCCAGGCAGTCGGGGGAGATTGCTAACTATGGCTACACCTTC. The chain links TRBV2 to TRBJ1-2; D might be TRBD1 (5 bases). Germline lookup yields CDR1 SNHLY and CDR2 FYNNEI. V dropped 9 bases and J dropped 0 bases, with 17 bases sitting between them. The CDR3 sequence is 15 residues long.

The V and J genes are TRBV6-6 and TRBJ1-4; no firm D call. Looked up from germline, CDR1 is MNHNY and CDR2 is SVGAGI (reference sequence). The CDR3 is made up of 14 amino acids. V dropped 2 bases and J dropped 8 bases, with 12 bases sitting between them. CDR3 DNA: TGTGCCAGCAGTTACCCCCCGGAGGGCGAAAAACTGTTTTTT. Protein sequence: CASSYPPEGEKLFF.